The 5 T cell receptor beta chains listed next were all sequenced from one sample in a study of blood T cell repertoires in COVID-19. Libraries were prepared by immunoSEQ multiplex PCR; TCRdb keeps only in-frame clonotypes and omits some of them. There are roughly 90,000 clones in the sample; approximately 86% occur only once, and about 3.4% lies in the top ten. Sequenced material: peripheral blood. The receptors come from a man aged 45-60 years with acute or convalescent COVID-19.

The chain couples TRBV4-1 to TRBJ2-1; possible D gene TRBD2, 5 bases. This CDR3 comprises 15 residues. Per the germline V gene, CDR1 is MGHRA and CDR2 is YSYEKL. V lost 1 base, J lost 8 bases, and 15 bases lay in between. Written as DNA, the CDR3 is TGCGCCAGCAGCCAAGCTGACGGGAATGGGGATGAGCAGTTCTTC. Its translation is CASSQADGNGDEQFF.

The chain links TRBV10-3 to TRBJ2-1; D possibly corresponds to TRBD2 (6 bases). Germline V gene sequence: CDR1 ENHRY, CDR2 SYGVKD. This CDR3 is built from 15 residues. V was clipped by 4 bases and J by 9 bases, with 19 bases between them. CDR3 sequence: CAISVWEVGAGEQFF. CDR3 sequence (DNA): TGTGCCATCAGTGTATGGGAGGTAGGTGCGGGTGAGCAGTTCTTC.

The rearrangement joins TRBV6-2 or TRBV6-3 to TRBJ2-3; 8 nucleotides line up with TRBD1. Germline CDR1 reads MNHEY; CDR2 reads SVGEGT. The CDR3 contains 15 residues. With 5 bases clipped from V and 2 bases from J, the junction kept 6 bases outside the gene matches. CDR3 in DNA: TGTGCCAGCAGTACTAGGACAGGGACCACAGATACGCAGTATTTT. Residues: CASSTRTGTTDTQYF.

The genes are TRBV7-2 and TRBJ1-5; D unclear. The length of the CDR3 is 18 residues. V lost 0 bases to trimming and J lost 0 bases, with 15 bases between them. Germline CDR1 and CDR2: SGHTA and FQGNSA. The CDR3 DNA reads TGTGCCAGCAGCTTAGCCGGCACCGGCGGGCGTAGCAATCAGCCCCAGCATTTT. Its translation is CASSLAGTGGRSNQPQHF.

The gene calls are TRBV19 and TRBJ2-1, with D possibly TRBD1 on 5 matching bases. Trimming removed 2 bases at V and 4 bases at J, with 12 bases between. The CDR3 runs 15 residues. CDR1 LNHDA and CDR2 SQIVND come from the germline V gene (reference sequence). The CDR3 loop is CASSISQGGYNEQFF. The CDR3 coding sequence is TGTGCCAGTAGTATATCTCAGGGCGGTTACAATGAGCAGTTCTTC.